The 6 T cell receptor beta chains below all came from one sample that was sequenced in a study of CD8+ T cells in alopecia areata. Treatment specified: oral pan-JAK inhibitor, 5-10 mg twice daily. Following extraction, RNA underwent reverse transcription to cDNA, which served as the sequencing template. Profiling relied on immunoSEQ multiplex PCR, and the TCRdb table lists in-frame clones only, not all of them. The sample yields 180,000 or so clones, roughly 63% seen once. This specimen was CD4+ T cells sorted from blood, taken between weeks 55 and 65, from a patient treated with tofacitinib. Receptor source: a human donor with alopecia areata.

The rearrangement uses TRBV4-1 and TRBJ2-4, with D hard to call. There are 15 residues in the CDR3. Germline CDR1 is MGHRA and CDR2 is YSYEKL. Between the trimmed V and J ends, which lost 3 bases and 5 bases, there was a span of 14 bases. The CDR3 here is CASSHGPGRQNIQYF. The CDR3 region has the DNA TGCGCCAGCAGCCACGGCCCCGGCCGGCAAAACATTCAGTACTTC.

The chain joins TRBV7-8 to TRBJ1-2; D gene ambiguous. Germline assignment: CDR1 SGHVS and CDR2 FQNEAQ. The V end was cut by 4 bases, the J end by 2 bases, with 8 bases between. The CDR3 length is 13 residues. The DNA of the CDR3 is TGTGCCAGCAGCTCCTCGGGGAACTATGGCTACACCTTC. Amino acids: CASSSSGNYGYTF.

The CDR3 nucleotides read TGTGCCAGCAGGGCGGACAGAACCCTAAATCAGCCCCAGCATTTT. Its translation: CASRADRTLNQPQHF. V is TRBV4-2 and J is TRBJ1-5; D may be TRBD1 (6 bases). This CDR3 has 15 amino acids. Germline V gene data show CDR1 as LGHNA and CDR2 as YNFKEQ. V gave up 6 bases and J gave up 4 bases, with 16 bases separating them.

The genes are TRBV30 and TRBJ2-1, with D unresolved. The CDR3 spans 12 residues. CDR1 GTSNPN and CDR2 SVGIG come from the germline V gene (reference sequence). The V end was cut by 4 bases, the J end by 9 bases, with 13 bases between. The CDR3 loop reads CAWMSLAGEQFF. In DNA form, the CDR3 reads TGTGCCTGGATGTCCCTCGCCGGTGAGCAGTTCTTC.

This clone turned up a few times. This CDR3 is CSAAKGAGYEQYF. CDR3 nucleotides: TGCAGCGCCGCCAAGGGGGCAGGGTACGAGCAGTACTTC. The chain joins TRBV29-1 to TRBJ2-7; 7 nucleotides align to TRBD1. The CDR3 spans 13 residues. In germline, CDR1 is SQVTM, CDR2 ANQGSEA. The V gene end was trimmed by 7 bases and the J gene end by 4 bases; junction bases not matched to a gene: 10.

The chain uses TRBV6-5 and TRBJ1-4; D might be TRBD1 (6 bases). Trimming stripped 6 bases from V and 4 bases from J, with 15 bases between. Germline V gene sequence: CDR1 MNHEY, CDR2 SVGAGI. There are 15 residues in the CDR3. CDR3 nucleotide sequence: TGTGCCAGCAGCACCGGGAGGGGGGTTAATGAAAAACTGTTTTTT. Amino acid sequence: CASSTGRGVNEKLFF.